Included here is one TCR beta chain sequence, with context. Per the germline V gene, CDR1 is MNHEY and CDR2 is SMNVEV (reference sequence). There are 13 residues in the CDR3. V was pared by 2 bases and J by 5 bases, with 9 bases between. This sample was taken from a study of technical replicates of blood from several donors. Data came from immunoSEQ multiplex PCR; TCRdb stores just in-frame clones and leaves some out. The sample shows 65,000 to 90,000 clones, 93% of them seen only once. The chain has TRBV27 and TRBJ1-2; D gene ambiguous. Input material: T cells isolated from PBMCs. This sequence originates from a human donor in good health. The CDR3 loop is CASSLGSWYGYTF. For the CDR3, the DNA is TGTGCCAGCAGTTTAGGCAGTTGGTATGGCTACACCTTC.